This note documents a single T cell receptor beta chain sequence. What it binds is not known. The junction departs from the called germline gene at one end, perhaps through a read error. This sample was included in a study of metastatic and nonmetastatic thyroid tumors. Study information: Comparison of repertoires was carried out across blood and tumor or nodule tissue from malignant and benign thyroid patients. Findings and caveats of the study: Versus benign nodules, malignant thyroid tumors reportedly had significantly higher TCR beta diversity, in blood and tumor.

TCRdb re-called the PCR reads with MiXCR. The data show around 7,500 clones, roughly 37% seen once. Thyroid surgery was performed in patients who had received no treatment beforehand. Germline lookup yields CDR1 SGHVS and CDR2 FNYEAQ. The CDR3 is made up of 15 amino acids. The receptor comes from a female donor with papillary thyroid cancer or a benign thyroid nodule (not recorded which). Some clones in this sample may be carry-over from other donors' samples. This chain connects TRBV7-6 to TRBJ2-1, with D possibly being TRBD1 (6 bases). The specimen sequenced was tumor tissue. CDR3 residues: CASSLDQGPYYDQFF. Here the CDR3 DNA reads TGTGCCAGCAGCCTCGATCAGGGGCCCTACTATGATCAGTTCTTC.